This note documents a single T cell receptor (beta chain) sequence. No antigen is known for it. These data originate in a study of PD-1 blockade in classical Hodgkin lymphoma. At the level of the study: The study gave patients nivolumab 3 mg/kg intravenously every 2 weeks.

All the patients suffered relapse after autologous stem cell transplantation, and brentuximab vedotin exposure differed. Some clones are missing from TCRdb's copy, which holds only in-frame ones; the method was immunoSEQ multiplex PCR. Found here are some 84,000 clones, around 90% of them singletons; the top ten hold under 3%. Study-wide findings and caveats: Reports indicated that newly diagnosed patients had lower baseline TCR diversity than healthy donors did. Whatever underlies the repertoire differences (possibly disease activity or prior therapy) remains undefined.

CDR3 length: 15 amino acids. V lost 2 bases to trimming and J lost 9 bases, with 17 bases between them. The V gene's germline CDR1 is MNHEY and CDR2 SMNVEV (reference sequence). The receptor was derived from a human donor with classical Hodgkin lymphoma. The source material was peripheral blood mononuclear cells (PBMCs), sampled before the second cycle of nivolumab. The chain combines TRBV27 with TRBJ2-1; tentative D call: TRBD2 (5 bases). The DNA of the CDR3 is TGTGCCAGCAGTTTAGTCGCATCGTCGGGATCTGAGCAGTTCTTC. This codes for CASSLVASSGSEQFF.